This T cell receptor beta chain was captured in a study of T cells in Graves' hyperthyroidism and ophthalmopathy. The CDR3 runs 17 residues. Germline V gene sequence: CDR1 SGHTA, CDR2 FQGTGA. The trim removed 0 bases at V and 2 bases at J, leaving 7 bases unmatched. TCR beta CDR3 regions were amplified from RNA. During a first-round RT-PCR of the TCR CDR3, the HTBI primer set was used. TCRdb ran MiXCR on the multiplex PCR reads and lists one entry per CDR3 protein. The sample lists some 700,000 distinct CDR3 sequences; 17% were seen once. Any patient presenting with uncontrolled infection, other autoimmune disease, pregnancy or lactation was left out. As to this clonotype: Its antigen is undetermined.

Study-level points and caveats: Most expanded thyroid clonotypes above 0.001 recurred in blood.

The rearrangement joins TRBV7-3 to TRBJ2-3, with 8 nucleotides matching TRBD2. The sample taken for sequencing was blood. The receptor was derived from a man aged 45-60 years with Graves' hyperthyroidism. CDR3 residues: CASSLTRLAGNTDTQYF. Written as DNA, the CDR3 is TGTGCCAGCAGCTTAACGCGGCTAGCGGGCAACACAGATACGCAGTATTTT. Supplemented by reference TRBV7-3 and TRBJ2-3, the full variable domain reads GAGVSQTPSNKVTEKGKYVELRCDPISGHTALYWYRQSLGQGPEFLIYFQGTGAADDSGLPNDRFFAVRPEGSVSTLKIQRTERGDSAVYLCASSLTRLAGNTDTQYFGPGTRLTVL.